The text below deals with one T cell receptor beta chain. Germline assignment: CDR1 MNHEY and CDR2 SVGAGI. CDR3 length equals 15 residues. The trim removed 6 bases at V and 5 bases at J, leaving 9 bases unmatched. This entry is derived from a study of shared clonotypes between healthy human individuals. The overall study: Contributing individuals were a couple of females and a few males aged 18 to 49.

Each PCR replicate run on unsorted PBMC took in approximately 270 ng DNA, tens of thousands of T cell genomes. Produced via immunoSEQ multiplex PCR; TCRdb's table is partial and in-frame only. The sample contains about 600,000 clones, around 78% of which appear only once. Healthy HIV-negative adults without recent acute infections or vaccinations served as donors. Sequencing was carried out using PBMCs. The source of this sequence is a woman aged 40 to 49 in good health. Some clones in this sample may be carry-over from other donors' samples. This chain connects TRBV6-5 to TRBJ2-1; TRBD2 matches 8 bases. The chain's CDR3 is CASRHTSGVDNEQFF. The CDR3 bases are TGTGCCAGCAGGCATACTAGCGGAGTCGACAATGAGCAGTTCTTC.